These T cell receptor beta chains were read from a single sample in a study of identical twins. MiXCR, run by TCRdb on the 5' RACE reads, gives a single entry per CDR3 protein. The data hold 640,000 or so distinct CDR3 sequences, with roughly 6.2% observed a single time. Sequenced material: naive T cells sorted from blood. These TCRs come from a man aged 18 to 30 in good health. The CDR3 runs from the conserved cysteine through the conserved F or W. The D gene is left open where the match is weak. The size of a clone is reported for some rows only, either as once, few or many, or as a class for expanded clones.

-	TRBV6-2/TRBV6-3	few	TRBJ1-2	TGTGCCAGCAGTGATCGGCACGGGGCCGGCGGCTACACCTTC	CASSDRHGAGGYTF
-	TRBV13	many	TRBJ2-2	TGTGCCAGCAGCTTACCGTTTGGGCGTCCCGGGGAGCTGTTTTTT	CASSLPFGRPGELFF
-	TRBV20-1	many	TRBJ2-1	TGCAGTGCTAACCGATATAAGTCCTCCAGGGTCTATGAGCAGTTCTTC	CSANRYKSSRVYEQFF
TRBD2	TRBV29-1	many	TRBJ2-3	TGCAGCGGTCAAAGCGGGAGGGCCTTAGTAGATACGCAGTATTTT	CSGQSGRALVDTQYF
-	TRBV5-6	few	TRBJ2-3	TGTGCCAGCAGCTTGGCACGCCGCGAAGATACGCAGTATTTT	CASSLARREDTQYF
TRBD2	TRBV19	few	TRBJ2-1	TGTGCCAGTAGGACCCGGGCAGCAACAGCGGGAGGGTCCGTGCAGTTCTTC	CASRTRAATAGGSVQFF
TRBD1	TRBV29-1	many	TRBJ1-2	TGCAGCGTACCACCGGACAGGGAGGGTATCTATGGCTACACCTTC	CSVPPDREGIYGYTF
TRBD1	TRBV15	many	TRBJ2-7	TGTGCCACCAGCAAAGGACAGGGTGGATACGAGCAGTACTTC	CATSKGQGGYEQYF
-	TRBV18	-	TRBJ1-1	TGTGCCAGCTCAGGACAGCGGAACACTGAAGCTTTCTTT	CASSGQRNTEAFF
-	TRBV13	many	TRBJ1-1	TGTGCCAGCAGCTTAGCAGGTGGGAACACTGAAGCTTTCTTT	CASSLAGGNTEAFF